Only a few counts were recorded for the clone carrying this T cell receptor beta chain. Antigen specificity is unknown. The record originates from a study of beta chain features in type 1 diabetes. Whole-study results and caveats: Reduced insertions and increased deletions marked VDJ junctions in type 1 diabetes patients.

Expressed TCRB transcripts were sequenced because the isolated RNA had all been reverse transcribed beforehand. The repertoire was sequenced with immunoSEQ multiplex PCR; TCRdb's copy has only in-frame clones and lacks some. The profile shows 350,000 to 450,000 clones, approximately 13% of them singletons. The CDR3 extends over 15 amino acids. The trim removed 4 bases at V and 3 bases at J, leaving 6 bases unmatched. CDR1 and CDR2 from the germline V gene are SGDLS and YYNGEE. V is TRBV9 and J is TRBJ2-5; 10 nucleotides agree with TRBD2. The material sequenced was naive CD4+ T cells from blood. The clonotype was recovered from a man aged 25-45 years in good health. CDR3: CASSHGLAVEETQYF. In DNA form, the CDR3 reads TGTGCCAGCAGCCATGGACTAGCGGTGGAAGAGACCCAGTACTTC.